A selection of T cell receptor beta chains follows, all from one sample in a study of cytomegalovirus exposure and HLA in healthy donors. TCRdb keeps only in-frame clones here, not all; method: immunoSEQ multiplex PCR. This sample has roughly 150,000 clones, with 76% found just once. Source material: PBMCs. The receptors derive from a male donor in good health and CMV-seronegative. The CDR3 runs from the conserved cysteine through the conserved F or W. Each record gives: D gene, J gene, V gene, clone size, CDR3 protein, CDR3 DNA. D genes are given only for firm matches. A row's size may be missing; if present it is once, few, many or a size class.

D gene: -
J gene: TRBJ2-5
V gene: TRBV5-4
clone size: -
CDR3 protein: CASSPVPPGQSMQETQYF
CDR3 DNA: TGTGCCAGCAGCCCGGTTCCGCCGGGACAAAGTATGCAAGAGACCCAGTACTTC

D gene: -
J gene: TRBJ2-7
V gene: TRBV15
clone size: few
CDR3 protein: CATSRERVYEQYF
CDR3 DNA: TGTGCCACCAGCAGGGAACGGGTCTACGAGCAGTACTTC

D gene: -
J gene: TRBJ2-5
V gene: TRBV6-4
clone size: -
CDR3 protein: CASSSRVGPGEETQYF
CDR3 DNA: TGTGCCAGCAGTTCCAGGGTAGGGCCAGGGGAGGAGACCCAGTACTTC

D gene: -
J gene: TRBJ1-4
V gene: TRBV5-8
clone size: few
CDR3 protein: CASPTLGTTNEKLFF
CDR3 DNA: TGTGCCAGCCCCACCCTCGGGACAACCAATGAAAAACTGTTTTTT

D gene: TRBD1
J gene: TRBJ2-7
V gene: TRBV10-3
clone size: -
CDR3 protein: CAISAGTGRKEQYF
CDR3 DNA: TGTGCCATCAGTGCCGGGACAGGTCGTAAGGAGCAGTACTTC

D gene: TRBD1
J gene: TRBJ1-5
V gene: TRBV6-6
clone size: -
CDR3 protein: CASSTGTGEQPQHF
CDR3 DNA: TGTGCCAGCAGTACCGGGACAGGGGAACAGCCCCAGCATTTT

D gene: -
J gene: TRBJ2-6
V gene: TRBV11-2
clone size: -
CDR3 protein: CASSHTTKGANVLTF
CDR3 DNA: TGTGCCAGCAGCCATACTACCAAGGGGGCCAACGTCCTGACTTTC

D gene: -
J gene: TRBJ2-7
V gene: TRBV28
clone size: -
CDR3 protein: CASSFGSGQATYEQYF
CDR3 DNA: TGTGCCAGCAGTTTTGGCTCCGGTCAAGCGACCTACGAGCAGTACTTC

D gene: -
J gene: TRBJ1-4
V gene: TRBV7-9
clone size: -
CDR3 protein: CASSLQNEKLFF
CDR3 DNA: TGTGCCAGCAGCTTACAGAATGAAAAACTGTTTTTT

D gene: -
J gene: TRBJ2-7
V gene: TRBV6-1
clone size: few
CDR3 protein: CASSLETGTYEQYF
CDR3 DNA: TGTGCCAGCAGCTTGGAAACAGGAACCTACGAGCAGTACTTC

D gene: TRBD1
J gene: TRBJ2-3
V gene: TRBV7-3
clone size: -
CDR3 protein: CASSAFQGQGADTQYF
CDR3 DNA: TGTGCCAGCAGCGCCTTCCAGGGACAGGGGGCAGATACGCAGTATTTT

D gene: -
J gene: TRBJ1-5
V gene: TRBV9
clone size: -
CDR3 protein: CASSFDWDQPQHF
CDR3 DNA: TGTGCCAGCAGCTTTGACTGGGATCAGCCCCAGCATTTT

D gene: -
J gene: TRBJ2-3
V gene: TRBV28
clone size: -
CDR3 protein: CASSFHHVAGTDTQYF
CDR3 DNA: TGTGCCAGCAGTTTTCACCACGTAGCAGGCACAGATACGCAGTATTTT

D gene: -
J gene: TRBJ1-3
V gene: TRBV18
clone size: -
CDR3 protein: CASSLTSPGSISGNTIYF
CDR3 DNA: TGTGCCAGCTCCCTTACCTCTCCGGGATCCATCTCTGGAAACACCATATATTTT

D gene: -
J gene: TRBJ2-2
V gene: TRBV7-9
clone size: -
CDR3 protein: CASSINPPGTGELFF
CDR3 DNA: TGTGCCAGCAGCATTAACCCCCCGGGAACCGGGGAGCTGTTTTTT

D gene: -
J gene: TRBJ1-2
V gene: TRBV27
clone size: -
CDR3 protein: CASRLGTGSYGYTF
CDR3 DNA: TGTGCCAGCAGGTTGGGAACAGGGTCCTATGGCTACACCTTC

D gene: TRBD2
J gene: TRBJ2-2
V gene: TRBV7-3
clone size: -
CDR3 protein: CASSLPGLAGNTGELFF
CDR3 DNA: TGTGCCAGCAGCTTGCCGGGACTAGCGGGGAACACCGGGGAGCTGTTTTTT

D gene: -
J gene: TRBJ1-1
V gene: TRBV28
clone size: -
CDR3 protein: CASSLTIVNTEAFF
CDR3 DNA: TGTGCCAGCAGTTTAACCATAGTGAACACTGAAGCTTTCTTT

D gene: -
J gene: TRBJ1-6
V gene: TRBV7-6
clone size: -
CDR3 protein: CASSPDPGGRNSPLHF
CDR3 DNA: TGTGCCAGCAGCCCCGACCCGGGGGGCCGGAATTCACCCCTCCACTTT

D gene: TRBD1
J gene: TRBJ2-3
V gene: TRBV6-5
clone size: few
CDR3 protein: CASSGDRTTDTQYF
CDR3 DNA: TGTGCCAGCAGTGGGGACAGGACCACAGATACGCAGTATTTT

D gene: TRBD2
J gene: TRBJ2-7
V gene: TRBV2
clone size: -
CDR3 protein: CASSEAGGSLSYEQYF
CDR3 DNA: TGTGCCAGCAGTGAAGCGGGCGGGAGCCTCTCCTACGAGCAGTACTTC

D gene: -
J gene: TRBJ2-7
V gene: TRBV11-3
clone size: -
CDR3 protein: CASSAGRGSHEQYF
CDR3 DNA: TGTGCCAGCAGCGCGGGACGGGGGAGCCACGAGCAGTACTTC

D gene: -
J gene: TRBJ2-5
V gene: TRBV7-9
clone size: -
CDR3 protein: CASSLAVMYQETQYF
CDR3 DNA: TGTGCCAGCAGCCTGGCGGTGATGTACCAAGAGACCCAGTACTTC

D gene: -
J gene: TRBJ2-4
V gene: TRBV5-1
clone size: -
CDR3 protein: CASRLAGYSNIQYF
CDR3 DNA: TGCGCCAGCAGGCTTGCAGGGTACTCGAACATTCAGTACTTC

D gene: -
J gene: TRBJ1-5
V gene: TRBV18
clone size: -
CDR3 protein: CASSLTGSNQPQHF
CDR3 DNA: TGTGCCAGCTCCCTTACAGGTAGCAATCAGCCCCAGCATTTT

D gene: -
J gene: TRBJ2-1
V gene: TRBV5-1
clone size: -
CDR3 protein: CASSLDVGEQFF
CDR3 DNA: TGCGCCAGCAGCTTGGATGTCGGTGAGCAGTTCTTC

D gene: TRBD1
J gene: TRBJ2-7
V gene: TRBV7-8
clone size: -
CDR3 protein: CASSLGQGPREQYF
CDR3 DNA: TGTGCCAGCAGCTTAGGACAGGGCCCTCGGGAGCAGTACTTC

D gene: TRBD1
J gene: TRBJ1-6
V gene: TRBV30
clone size: -
CDR3 protein: CAWGSGGSYNSPLHF
CDR3 DNA: TGTGCCTGGGGATCAGGGGGCTCCTATAATTCACCCCTCCACTTT

D gene: -
J gene: TRBJ1-4
V gene: TRBV7-9
clone size: -
CDR3 protein: CASSLSRNEKLFF
CDR3 DNA: TGTGCCAGCAGCTTATCCCGGAATGAAAAACTGTTTTTT

D gene: TRBD1
J gene: TRBJ2-7
V gene: TRBV10-3
clone size: -
CDR3 protein: CAIPLTGALEQYF
CDR3 DNA: TGTGCCATCCCCTTGACAGGGGCCCTCGAGCAGTACTTC

D gene: -
J gene: TRBJ2-2
V gene: TRBV7-2
clone size: -
CDR3 protein: CASSPDRTTGELFF
CDR3 DNA: TGTGCCAGCAGCCCGGACAGAACCACCGGGGAGCTGTTTTTT

D gene: TRBD1
J gene: TRBJ2-6
V gene: TRBV28
clone size: -
CDR3 protein: CASRGDRGKTGANVLTF
CDR3 DNA: TGTGCCAGCAGGGGGGACAGGGGAAAGACTGGGGCCAACGTCCTGACTTTC

D gene: TRBD1
J gene: TRBJ1-3
V gene: TRBV6-5
clone size: -
CDR3 protein: CASSMTGIRNTIYF
CDR3 DNA: TGTGCCAGCAGTATGACAGGGATCAGAAACACCATATATTTT

D gene: -
J gene: TRBJ2-7
V gene: TRBV27
clone size: -
CDR3 protein: CAKGNEQYF
CDR3 DNA: TGTGCCAAGGGGAACGAGCAGTACTTC

D gene: TRBD1
J gene: TRBJ1-6
V gene: TRBV5-1
clone size: -
CDR3 protein: CASSLEGTGRSPLHF
CDR3 DNA: TGCGCCAGCAGCTTGGAGGGGACAGGGAGATCACCCCTCCACTTT

D gene: TRBD1
J gene: TRBJ1-4
V gene: TRBV2
clone size: -
CDR3 protein: CASSEEAGGGEKLFF
CDR3 DNA: TGTGCCAGCAGCGAAGAGGCAGGGGGCGGTGAAAAACTGTTTTTT

D gene: -
J gene: TRBJ1-2
V gene: TRBV7-9
clone size: -
CDR3 protein: CSSSPIWTDSNYGYTF
CDR3 DNA: TGTTCCAGCAGCCCAATCTGGACAGATTCTAACTATGGCTACACCTTC